The 31 T cell receptor beta chains presented below share a single source sample, sequenced in a study of blood T cell repertoires in COVID-19. Clones were read by immunoSEQ multiplex PCR, and TCRdb kept only the in-frame ones, dropping some. The sample records some 69,000 clones, 85% to 90% being singletons. The sequenced material came from peripheral blood. The source of these receptors is a woman between 50 and 59 years old with active COVID-19.

This rearrangement joins TRBV5-8 to TRBJ1-2; D remains unclear. This CDR3 is 13 amino acids long. CDR1 is SGHTS and CDR2 is YDEGEE in the germline V gene. The germline V and J ends were trimmed by 0 bases and 8 bases, with 11 bases remaining between them. CDR3 loop: CASSLVRLNGYTF. The CDR3 nucleotides read TGTGCCAGCAGCTTGGTAAGACTGAACGGCTACACCTTC.

The chain recombines TRBV6-6 with TRBJ1-5; TRBD1 matches 10 bases. This CDR3 is built from 17 residues. V shed 5 bases, J shed 5 bases, and the junction held 12 bases outside the gene matches. The germline V gene has CDR1 MNHNY and CDR2 SVGAGI (reference sequence). The CDR3 reads CASSRSPTGGSDQPQHF. CDR3 sequence (DNA): TGTGCCAGCAGTAGATCTCCGACAGGGGGCTCTGATCAGCCCCAGCATTTT.

V and J are TRBV30 and TRBJ1-2, with D uncertain. The germline CDR1 and CDR2 sequences are GTSNPN and SVGIG (reference sequence). Trimming left V 2 bases short and J 4 bases short, with 5 bases between. This CDR3 spans 11 amino acids. The CDR3 is CAWSPVYGYTF. For the CDR3, the DNA is TGTGCCTGGAGTCCGGTCTATGGCTACACCTTC.

This clone occurred once. V is TRBV7-9 and J is TRBJ2-7, with D possibly TRBD2 on 5 matching bases. V lost 1 base to trimming and J lost 3 bases, with 13 bases between them. The CDR3 runs 15 residues. Germline CDR1 reads SEHNR; CDR2 reads FQNEAQ (reference sequence). In nucleotides, the CDR3 is TGTGCCAGCAGCTTAGTAGGAGGTGGGAACTACGAGCAGTACTTC. This encodes CASSLVGGGNYEQYF.

The chain carries TRBV11-2 and TRBJ2-7, with 7 bases that match TRBD1. The CDR3 runs 15 residues. Germline lookup yields CDR1 SGHAT and CDR2 FQNNGV. The trim removed 1 base at V and 4 bases at J, leaving 7 bases unmatched. CDR3 amino acids: CASSLGDSPLYEQYF. The CDR3 nucleotides read TGTGCCAGCAGCTTAGGGGACAGCCCCCTTTACGAGCAGTACTTC.

This rearrangement joins TRBV9 to TRBJ2-3; TRBD1 aligns across 10 bases. The CDR3 length is 15 residues. From germline, CDR1 is SGDLS and CDR2 YYNGEE. V lost 6 bases and J lost 1; bases outside the gene matches: 5. CDR3 protein: CASTRTGGGTDTQYF. The CDR3 coding sequence is TGTGCCAGCACCCGGACAGGGGGAGGCACAGATACGCAGTATTTT.

The chain carries TRBV5-4 and TRBJ2-2; no firm D call. The CDR3 has 15 residues. The germline V and J ends were trimmed by 0 bases and 5 bases, with 11 bases remaining between them. Germline CDR1 is SGHNT and CDR2 is YYREEE (reference sequence). The CDR3: CASSLEWQLTGELFF. CDR3 nucleotides: TGTGCCAGCAGCTTGGAATGGCAGTTAACCGGGGAGCTGTTTTTT.

The chain couples TRBV5-1 to TRBJ2-6; D is uncertain. Trimming pared 0 bases from V and 0 bases from J, leaving 13 bases between. The CDR3 totals 18 residues. Per the germline V gene, CDR1 is SGHRS and CDR2 is YFSETQ. The CDR3 loop reads CASSLEYRGLSGANVLTF. The CDR3 DNA sequence: TGCGCCAGCAGCTTGGAATATCGAGGCCTCTCTGGGGCCAACGTCCTGACTTTC.

The genes are TRBV6-4 and TRBJ2-1; perhaps TRBD1 as D (5 bases). Germline CDR1 MRHNA, CDR2 SNTAGT. V was trimmed by 5 bases and J by 5 bases, leaving 10 bases between them. The CDR3 is 13 amino acids. The CDR3 DNA sequence: TGTGCCAGCAGTACCAGGGAAAACAATGAGCAGTTCTTC. Its translation: CASSTRENNEQFF.

J is TRBJ2-5 and V is TRBV28; TRBD2 matches 7 bases. The CDR3 totals 16 residues. The germline V gene has CDR1 MDHEN and CDR2 SYDVKM. With 5 bases clipped from V and 3 bases from J, the junction kept 12 bases outside the gene matches. The CDR3 DNA is TGTGCCAGCAGTACCAGTCCTAGCGGCTCGGAAGAGACCCAGTACTTC. Translation gives CASSTSPSGSEETQYF.

The chain recombines TRBV9 with TRBJ1-2; maybe TRBD1 (6 bases). CDR1 is SGDLS, CDR2 YYNGEE, per germline. Trimming removed 3 bases at V and 3 bases at J, with 9 bases between. The CDR3 is 13 amino acids. This chain's CDR3 is CASSATGDYGYTF. As DNA, the CDR3 is TGTGCCAGCAGCGCGACAGGAGACTATGGCTACACCTTC.

This clone was detected once. The chain is built from TRBV2 and TRBJ2-1; 7 bases fit TRBD1. Per the germline V gene, CDR1 is SNHLY and CDR2 is FYNNEI. The CDR3 loop spans 17 amino acids. V lost 0 bases to trimming and J lost 8 bases; unmatched junction nucleotides: 13. The CDR3 loop is CASSEATRGGEVDEQFF. CDR3 in DNA: TGTGCCAGCAGTGAAGCGACCAGAGGGGGCGAGGTCGATGAGCAGTTCTTC. The entire variable domain, with the rest obtained from reference TRBV2 and TRBJ2-1, is as follows: EPEVTQTPSHQVTQMGQEVILRCVPISNHLYFYWYRQILGQKVEFLVSFYNNEISEKSEIFDDQFSVERPDGSNFTLKIRSTKLEDSAMYFCASSEATRGGEVDEQFFGPGTRLTVL.

The chain employs TRBV2 and TRBJ1-4; perhaps TRBD1 as D (6 bases). Per the germline V gene, CDR1 is SNHLY and CDR2 is FYNNEI. Deletions cut 2 bases from V and 3 bases from J, with 10 bases between. This CDR3 contains 15 residues. CDR3 amino acids: CASSELRGPNEKLFF. CDR3 bases: TGTGCCAGCAGTGAACTGCGGGGGCCTAATGAAAAACTGTTTTTT.

This clone was detected once. The chain couples TRBV21-1 to TRBJ2-2; the table calls TRBD2, which could not be checked here. TRBV21-1 is recorded as a pseudogene. The CDR3 length is 22 residues. For the CDR3, the DNA is TGTGCCAGCACCTCCGCCCCATCCGGGACTAGCGGGAGGTCTGCGAACACCGGGGAGCTGTTTTTT. This codes for CASTSAPSGTSGRSANTGELFF.

The chain couples TRBV11-2 to TRBJ1-3, with 8 positions matching TRBD1. The CDR3 runs 16 residues. The V gene end was trimmed by 3 bases and the J gene end by 3 bases; junction bases not matched to a gene: 7. CDR1 and CDR2 from the germline V gene are SGHAT and FQNNGV. CDR3 nucleotide sequence: TGTGCCAGCAGCTTTGAGGACAGGGCCGGTGGAAACACCATATATTTT. It codes for CASSFEDRAGGNTIYF.

The CDR3 region is CASSYGGVDLYYTF. CDR3 in DNA: TGTGCCAGCAGTTACGGGGGCGTCGATTTGTACTACACCTTC. The rearrangement uses TRBV6-6 and TRBJ1-2; TRBD1 might be the D (6 bases). The V gene lost 2 bases and the J gene lost 10 bases, with 17 bases spanning the gap. In germline, CDR1 is MNHNY, CDR2 SVGAGI (reference sequence). The CDR3 has 14 residues.

The chain carries TRBV27 and TRBJ2-3; 16 bases align to TRBD2. This CDR3 has 20 residues. The ends lost 5 bases at V and 5 bases at J; junction bases unmatched: 16. Germline V gene lookup returns CDR1 MNHEY and CDR2 SMNVEV (reference sequence). The CDR3 DNA reads TGTGCCAGCAGTGGGGGACCGACCGGGACTAGCGGGAGGGCCTTAGATACGCAGTATTTT. It yields the protein CASSGGPTGTSGRALDTQYF.

The chain is built from TRBV27 and TRBJ2-1; D remains ambiguous. The V and J ends lost 4 bases and 9 bases respectively, with 19 bases between them. Germline CDR1 is MNHEY and CDR2 is SMNVEV (reference sequence). The CDR3 has 15 residues. For the CDR3, the DNA is TGTGCCAGCAGTTATCGGCCTAGTGGTTTCGGTGAGCAGTTCTTC. Amino acids: CASSYRPSGFGEQFF.

The sample holds a few counts of this clone. This chain links TRBV7-8 with TRBJ1-5; weak D call: TRBD1 (5 bases). Germline V gene lookup returns CDR1 SGHVS and CDR2 FQNEAQ. V was shortened by 6 bases and J by 1 base, with 16 bases between the two germline ends. The CDR3 has 16 residues. The CDR3 DNA is TGTGCCAGCAGTTCGGAGGGGAGGCGGAGCAATCAGCCCCAGCATTTT. Amino acids: CASSSEGRRSNQPQHF.

The chain carries TRBV4-1 and TRBJ1-2; D is possibly TRBD1 (5 bases). CDR3 size: 16 residues. In germline, CDR1 is MGHRA, CDR2 YSYEKL. The V end lost 3 bases, the J end lost 8 bases, and 22 bases lay between the germline ends. CDR3 sequence (DNA): TGCGCCAGCAGCCAGGTGTCGACCAGGGCTTTGGAAGGCTACACCTTC. Protein sequence: CASSQVSTRALEGYTF.

The J gene is TRBJ2-3, the V gene TRBV18, with TRBD1 as a possible D gene (6 bases). V was shortened by 6 bases and J by 1 base, with 11 bases between the two germline ends. This CDR3 is 14 amino acids long. Germline V gene data show CDR1 as KGHSH and CDR2 as LQKENI. The CDR3 DNA reads TGTGCCAGCTCCCCAGGGGCGGGCACAGATACGCAGTATTTT. Translated, it gives CASSPGAGTDTQYF.

The CDR3 sequence is CASSPPLRAGGETQYF. CDR3 sequence (DNA): TGTGCCAGCAGCCCCCCTCTTCGAGCGGGAGGGGAGACCCAGTACTTC. This rearrangement joins TRBV7-9 to TRBJ2-5, with 10 bases matching TRBD2. Germline CDR1 SEHNR, CDR2 FQNEAQ (reference sequence). Trimming cost V 5 bases and J 5 bases; bases outside gene matches: 11. This CDR3 spans 16 amino acids.

The rearrangement uses TRBV3-1 (or the pseudogene TRBV3-2) and TRBJ2-5; the match to TRBD2 covers 15 bases. The V segment lost 4 bases and the J segment 5 bases; nucleotides outside the gene matches: 5. The length of the CDR3 is 16 residues. Per germline, CDR1 LGHDT and CDR2 YNNKEL (reference sequence). The CDR3 loop is CASSLGTSGRLETQYF. The CDR3 bases are TGTGCCAGCAGCCTCGGGACTAGCGGGAGGTTGGAGACCCAGTACTTC.

The chain has TRBV3-1 (or the pseudogene TRBV3-2) and TRBJ2-3, with 9 bases identical to TRBD2. V was pared by 1 base and J by 3 bases, with 14 bases of the junction left unmatched. Germline V lookup: CDR1 LGHDT, CDR2 YNNKEL (reference sequence). The CDR3 covers 19 residues. DNA for the CDR3: TGTGCCAGCAGCCAAGGTATAAGCGGGAGGCTCCAACCAACAGATACGCAGTATTTT. Protein: CASSQGISGRLQPTDTQYF.

The chain uses TRBV6-5 and TRBJ2-3, with 11 nucleotides matching TRBD2. Germline V gene sequence: CDR1 MNHEY, CDR2 SVGAGI. The CDR3 sequence is 16 residues long. V lost 4 bases, J lost 2 bases, and 5 bases stayed unmatched. The CDR3, as DNA: TGTGCCAGCAGTTTCCTAGCGGGAGGTCCCACAGATACGCAGTATTTT. Amino acid sequence: CASSFLAGGPTDTQYF.

This rearrangement joins TRBV30 to TRBJ2-1; D may be TRBD2 (5 bases). V lost 4 bases and J 2 bases, leaving 12 bases between the germline ends. Germline V gives CDR1 GTSNPN, CDR2 SVGIG (reference sequence). The CDR3 has 14 residues. CDR3 DNA: TGTGCCTGGAATCTCGCGGGCCCCTACAATGAGCAGTTCTTC. Protein sequence: CAWNLAGPYNEQFF.

This rearrangement joins TRBV6-5 to TRBJ2-3; 10 bases agree with TRBD1. CDR1 MNHEY and CDR2 SVGAGI come from the germline V gene. V shed 8 bases and J 1 base; nucleotides not matched to a gene: 0. The CDR3 loop spans 13 amino acids. CDR3 protein: CASGTGGTDTQYF. CDR3 in DNA: TGTGCCAGCGGGACAGGGGGCACAGATACGCAGTATTTT.

V is TRBV18 and J is TRBJ2-7, with a possible D match to TRBD1 (5 bases). The CDR3 runs to 14 residues. Trimming left V 0 bases short and J 2 bases short, with 8 bases between. The germline gives CDR1 KGHSH, CDR2 LQKENI. The CDR3 here is CASSPPGATYEQYF. CDR3 nucleotides: TGTGCCAGCTCACCACCAGGGGCTACCTACGAGCAGTACTTC.

The V and J genes are TRBV30 and TRBJ2-2, with D possibly matching TRBD2 (6 bases). Looked up from germline, CDR1 is GTSNPN and CDR2 is SVGIG (reference sequence). CDR3 length: 16 residues. Deletions cut 2 bases from V and 2 bases from J, with 15 bases between. In nucleotides, the CDR3 is TGTGCCTGGAGTAGGATAGCGGCTATTAACACCGGGGAGCTGTTTTTT. Residues: CAWSRIAAINTGELFF.

This rearrangement joins TRBV27 to TRBJ2-1; 13 nucleotides agree with TRBD2. This CDR3 contains 15 residues. Germline trimming cut 5 bases from V and 9 bases from J; bases unmatched to any gene: 7. Germline V gene lookup returns CDR1 MNHEY and CDR2 SMNVEV (reference sequence). The CDR3 spells CASSQLAGGPGEQFF. The CDR3, as DNA: TGTGCCAGCAGTCAACTAGCGGGAGGGCCCGGTGAGCAGTTCTTC.

The rearrangement uses TRBV2 and TRBJ1-1, with D possibly matching TRBD1 (5 bases). The germline gives CDR1 SNHLY, CDR2 FYNNEI. Trimming cost V 7 bases and J 1 base, with 10 bases left between them. The CDR3 loop spans 13 amino acids. For the CDR3, the DNA is TGTGCCAGCAATTACAGGCAGAACACTGAAGCTTTCTTT. This encodes CASNYRQNTEAFF.